The sequence of this TCR beta chain was determined in a study of vaccination and CD4 T cells after COVID-19. Study in general: No peptide, an HIV-1 Nef pool, or a CEFX pool was what each control culture received.

Germline V gives CDR1 SGHAT, CDR2 FQNNGV. CDR3 length: 17 amino acids. The trim removed 5 bases at V and 2 bases at J, leaving 12 bases unmatched. For this clonotype: Its antigen is unidentified.

The Oncomine TCR Beta short-read assay was applied to DNA of cultured CD4+ T cells. TCRdb fed the PCR reads into MiXCR, producing one record per CDR3 protein. The table includes about 8,600 distinct CDR3 sequences, 48% detected once. The treatment was: roughly 10-day PBMC culture with coronavirus spike peptide pools or control peptides (ViraFEST assay). The unexposed donor's CD4+ T cells were collected before the COVID-19 pandemic (2011-2018). Via ViraFEST, peptide pools expanded antigen-specific T cells before TCR sequencing. From unexposed donors, CD4+ T cells were probed, cells permitting, with SARS-CoV-2 S/N and four cold-coronavirus spikes.

This TCR derives from a human donor in good health. The rearrangement joins TRBV11-2 to TRBJ1-2; TRBD1 matches at 9 bases. Sample: CD4+ T cells from blood, cultured in vitro. The CDR3 reads CASSNRDRAPLNYGYTF. CDR3 sequence (DNA): TGTGCCAGCAGCAACCGGGACAGGGCCCCCCTCAACTATGGCTACACCTTC. Based on the CDR3 plus reference TRBV11-2 and TRBJ1-2, the full variable domain is EAGVAQSPRYKIIEKRQSVAFWCNPISGHATLYWYQQILGQGPKLLIQFQNNGVVDDSQLPKDRFSAERLKGVDSTLKIQPAKLEDSAVYLCASSNRDRAPLNYGYTFGSGTRLTVV.